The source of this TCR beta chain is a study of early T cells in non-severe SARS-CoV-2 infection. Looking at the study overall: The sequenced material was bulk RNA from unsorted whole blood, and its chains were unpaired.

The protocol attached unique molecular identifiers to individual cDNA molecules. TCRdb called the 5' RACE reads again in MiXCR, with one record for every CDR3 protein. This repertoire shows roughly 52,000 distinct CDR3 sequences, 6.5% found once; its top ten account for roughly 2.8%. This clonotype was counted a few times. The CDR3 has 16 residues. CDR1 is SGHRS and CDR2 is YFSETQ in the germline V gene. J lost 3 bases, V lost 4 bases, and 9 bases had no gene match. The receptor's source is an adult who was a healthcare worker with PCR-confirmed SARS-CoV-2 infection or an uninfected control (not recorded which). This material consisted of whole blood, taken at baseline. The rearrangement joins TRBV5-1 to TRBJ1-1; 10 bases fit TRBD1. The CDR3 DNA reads TGCGCCAGCAGCCCCCAGACAGGGGGCCTGGACACTGAAGCTTTCTTT. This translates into CASSPQTGGLDTEAFF. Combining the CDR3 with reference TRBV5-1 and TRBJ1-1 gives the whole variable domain KAGVTQTPRYLIKTRGQQVTLSCSPISGHRSVSWYQQTPGQGLQFLFEYFSETQRNKGNFPGRFSGRQFSNSRSEMNVSTLELGDSALYLCASSPQTGGLDTEAFFGQGTRLTVV.